This entry lists 9 T cell receptor beta chains sequenced from one sample in a study of T cell responses to AZD1222 COVID-19 vaccine. TCRdb keeps only in-frame clones here, not all; method: immunoSEQ multiplex PCR. The sample includes about 140,000 clones, over 85% of them seen just once. The source was peripheral blood, collected on day 0 of AZD1222 vaccination. The receptor source for this set is an adult in good health.

This clone appeared a few times. V and J are TRBV10-3 and TRBJ2-3, with TRBD1 matching 7 bases. J gave up 3 bases and V 0 bases, and 3 bases lay outside the gene matches. CDR3 length equals 15 residues. Germline V CDR1 and CDR2: ENHRY, SYGVKD. The CDR3 loop reads CAISESDRKTDTQYF. In DNA, the CDR3 is TGTGCCATCAGTGAGTCGGACAGGAAGACAGATACGCAGTATTTT.

The CDR3 DNA is TGTGCCAGCAGCTTAAATCTCGGGCTGCTCGAAGCTTTCTTT. Its translation is CASSLNLGLLEAFF. The chain links TRBV7-9 to TRBJ1-1; D not certain. Trimming removed 2 bases at V and 8 bases at J, with 15 bases between. Germline V gives CDR1 SEHNR, CDR2 FQNEAQ (reference sequence). The CDR3 length is 14 residues. The full variable domain, rest sourced from reference TRBV7-9 and TRBJ1-1, is DTGVSQNPRHKITKRGQNVTFRCDPISEHNRLYWYRQTLGQGPEFLTYFQNEAQLEKSRLLSDRFSAERPKGSFSTLEIQRTEQGDSAMYLCASSLNLGLLEAFFGQGTRLTVV.

The chain recombines TRBV7-9 with TRBJ2-1; 8 nucleotides match TRBD1. The junction had 6 bases not matched to a gene; V was cut back by 5 bases and J by 3 bases. Germline lookup yields CDR1 SEHNR and CDR2 FQNEAQ (reference sequence). The CDR3 contains 15 residues. The CDR3 nucleotides are TGTGCCAGCAGCCCAGGACAGGGCGGCTACAATGAGCAGTTCTTC. The encoded protein is CASSPGQGGYNEQFF.

This clone was counted between two and nine times. This chain joins TRBV4-1 and TRBJ2-7; D gene uncertain. Trimming left V 0 bases short and J 1 base short, with 13 bases between. The CDR3 runs 16 residues. CDR1 is MGHRA and CDR2 is YSYEKL in the germline V gene. This CDR3 is CASSQEMAESSYEQYF. In DNA, the CDR3 is TGCGCCAGCAGCCAAGAAATGGCCGAGAGTTCCTACGAGCAGTACTTC.

V is TRBV18 and J is TRBJ1-5, with TRBD1 identical over 8 bases. Germline V gene data show CDR1 as KGHSH and CDR2 as LQKENI. Trimming took 2 bases from V and 0 from J; bases not matched to a gene: 3. The CDR3 is 16 residues long. The CDR3 nucleotides are TGTGCCAGCTCACCAGCAACAGGGGGTAGCAATCAGCCCCAGCATTTT. It specifies CASSPATGGSNQPQHF.

This clone showed up just once. The chain couples TRBV7-9 to TRBJ1-2; D not resolved. The CDR3 is 15 amino acids. Germline values: CDR1 SEHNR, CDR2 FQNEAQ (reference sequence). The V gene lost 4 bases and the J gene lost 6 bases, with 18 bases spanning the gap. In DNA, the CDR3 is TGTGCCAGCAGCTCTCTTTGGGCGCCATTACATGGCTACACCTTC. It specifies CASSSLWAPLHGYTF.

The sample holds a few counts of this clone. The V and J genes are TRBV19 and TRBJ2-1; weak D call: TRBD2 (7 bases). The CDR3 length is 16 residues. Germline-derived CDR1 and CDR2 are LNHDA and SQIVND (reference sequence). V lost 9 bases to trimming and J lost 3 bases, with 21 bases between them. For the CDR3, the DNA is TGTGCCAGCTCTGGGGGGGGCCCGGTCAACTACAATGAGCAGTTCTTC. Translation gives CASSGGGPVNYNEQFF.

V gene TRBV3-1 (or the pseudogene TRBV3-2) combines with J gene TRBJ1-1; 7 positions agree with TRBD1. The germline V gene has CDR1 LGHDT and CDR2 YNNKEL (reference sequence). Trimming took 2 bases from V and 3 from J; bases not matched to a gene: 3. CDR3 length: 14 residues. The CDR3 is CASSQTTGDTEAFF. The CDR3 DNA reads TGTGCCAGCAGCCAAACTACAGGGGACACTGAAGCTTTCTTT.

V is TRBV3-1 (or the pseudogene TRBV3-2) and J is TRBJ1-6; TRBD1 is a possible D gene (6 bases). This CDR3 contains 14 residues. Germline V CDR1 and CDR2: LGHDT, YNNKEL (reference sequence). Trimming took off 0 bases at V and 8 bases at J, with 8 bases between the two ends. In nucleotides, the CDR3 is TGTGCCAGCAGCCAAGAGCAGGGGTATTCACCCCTCCACTTT. Its translation is CASSQEQGYSPLHF.